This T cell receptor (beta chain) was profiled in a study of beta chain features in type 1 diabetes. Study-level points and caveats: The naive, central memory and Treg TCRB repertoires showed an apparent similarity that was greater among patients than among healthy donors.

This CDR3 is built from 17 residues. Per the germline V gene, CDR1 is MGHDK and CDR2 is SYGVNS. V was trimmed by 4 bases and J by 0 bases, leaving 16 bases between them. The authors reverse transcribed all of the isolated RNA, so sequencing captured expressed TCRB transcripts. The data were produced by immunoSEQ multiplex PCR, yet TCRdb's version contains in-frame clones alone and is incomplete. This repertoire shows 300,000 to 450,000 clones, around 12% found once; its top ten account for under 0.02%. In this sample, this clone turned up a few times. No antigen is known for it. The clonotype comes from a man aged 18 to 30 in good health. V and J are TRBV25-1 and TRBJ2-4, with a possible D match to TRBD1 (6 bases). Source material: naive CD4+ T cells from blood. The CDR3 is CASSGATGTLAKNIQYF. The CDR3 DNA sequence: TGTGCCAGCAGTGGTGCTACAGGGACCTTAGCCAAAAACATTCAGTACTTC.